One sample yielded the 18 T cell receptor beta chains listed below, sequenced in a study of shared clonotypes between healthy human individuals. Sequencing was performed with immunoSEQ multiplex PCR; in TCRdb, only in-frame clones are kept and a portion is missing. This table holds some 740,000 clones, 85% to 95% found once. Naive CD8 populations comprised CD45RO-negative cells positively selected for CCR7, excluding terminally differentiated effector memory CD45RA+ cells. The sample consisted of naive CD8+ T cells sorted from blood. These TCRs come from a young man in good health.

The DNA of the CDR3 is TGTGCCAGCAGCTTCGGACAGGAGATCGGGCTTAGCAATCAGCCCCAGCATTTT. Protein: CASSFGQEIGLSNQPQHF. V usage is TRBV5-6 and J usage is TRBJ1-5; TRBD1 aligns across 7 bases. The CDR3 consists of 18 residues. V gave up 2 bases and J gave up 0 bases; unmatched junction bases: 11. Germline CDR1 reads SGHDT; CDR2 reads YYEEEE.

V gene TRBV29-1 combines with J gene TRBJ2-1, with D perhaps matching TRBD2 (5 bases). The CDR3 is 14 amino acids. V lost 3 bases and J lost 0, with 9 bases in between. Germline CDR1 is SQVTM and CDR2 is ANQGSEA. Here the CDR3 reads CSVDYGDSYNEQFF. Here the CDR3 DNA reads TGCAGCGTTGATTACGGGGACTCCTACAATGAGCAGTTCTTC.

This rearrangement joins TRBV29-1 to TRBJ2-2; D not resolved. The CDR3 sequence is 12 residues long. Germline CDR1 SQVTM, CDR2 ANQGSEA. Deletions cut 1 base from V and 7 bases from J, with 7 bases between. The CDR3 is CSVEGVYGELFF. The CDR3 nucleotides are TGCAGCGTTGAAGGGGTTTACGGGGAGCTGTTTTTT.

The chain has TRBV28 and TRBJ1-1; no reliable D call. V was trimmed by 2 bases and J by 0 bases, leaving 7 bases between them. Germline V gene sequence: CDR1 MDHEN, CDR2 SYDVKM. There are 14 residues in the CDR3. The CDR3 here is CASSLKWMNTEAFF. Here the CDR3 DNA reads TGTGCCAGCAGTTTAAAGTGGATGAACACTGAAGCTTTCTTT.

About this clone: This sample includes further DNA sequences coding for the same CDR3. V gene TRBV2 combines with J gene TRBJ1-1; D call uncertain. Germline V CDR1 and CDR2: SNHLY, FYNNEI. CDR3 length equals 12 residues. The germline V and J ends were trimmed by 2 bases and 6 bases, with 7 bases remaining between them. The CDR3 sequence is CASSETGAEAFF. DNA for the CDR3: TGTGCCAGCAGTGAAACGGGAGCTGAAGCTTTCTTT.

This clone was recorded only once. For the CDR3, the DNA is TGTGCCAGCAGCGTAGTGAGCGGGGCCCCCACCGGGGAGCTGTTTTTT. The encoded protein is CASSVVSGAPTGELFF. The rearrangement links TRBV7-9 to TRBJ2-2, with 7 bases fitting TRBD2. The CDR3 contains 16 residues. V gave up 5 bases and J gave up 4 bases; unmatched junction bases: 10. Germline assignment: CDR1 SEHNR and CDR2 FQNEAQ (reference sequence).

The rearrangement links TRBV7-9 to TRBJ2-7, with 11 bases matching TRBD1. The CDR3 runs to 14 residues. Germline assignment: CDR1 SEHNR and CDR2 FQNEAQ (reference sequence). Trimming at V came to 4 bases and at J to 3 bases, leaving 2 bases not matched to a gene. CDR3 DNA sequence: TGTGCCAGCAGCTGGACAGGGGGCCTCTACGAGCAGTACTTC. This sequence encodes CASSWTGGLYEQYF.

The chain joins TRBV5-6 to TRBJ1-1; no clear D. Per the germline V gene, CDR1 is SGHDT and CDR2 is YYEEEE. Trimming removed 6 bases at V and 2 bases at J, with 8 bases between. This CDR3 has 12 amino acids. CDR3 nucleotide sequence: TGTGCCAGCAACATCTACAACACTGAAGCTTTCTTT. Translated, it gives CASNIYNTEAFF.

The rearrangement uses TRBV5-1 and TRBJ2-7, with 9 bases fitting TRBD2. Germline CDR1 and CDR2: SGHRS and YFSETQ. V lost 0 bases, J lost 12 bases, and 13 bases stayed unmatched. The CDR3 covers 15 residues. The CDR3 DNA sequence: TGCGCCAGCAGCTTGGAAATGGCGGGAGGGTTCTTTAGGTACTTC. This encodes CASSLEMAGGFFRYF.

This chain joins TRBV4-1 and TRBJ2-7, with no clear D. V was shortened by 1 base and J by 3 bases, with 10 bases between the two germline ends. The CDR3 totals 14 residues. In germline, CDR1 is MGHRA, CDR2 YSYEKL. The CDR3: CASSQVGSFYEQYF. DNA for the CDR3: TGCGCCAGCAGCCAAGTAGGTAGCTTCTACGAGCAGTACTTC.

The chain joins TRBV7-9 to TRBJ2-1; 9 bases line up with TRBD2. Germline loops: CDR1 SEHNR, CDR2 FQNEAQ (reference sequence). This CDR3 is built from 15 residues. The V gene end was trimmed by 1 base and the J gene end by 6 bases; junction bases not matched to a gene: 4. The CDR3 is CASSLGGGRANEQFF. CDR3 nucleotide sequence: TGTGCCAGCAGCTTAGGCGGCGGGAGGGCCAATGAGCAGTTCTTC. Using reference TRBV7-9 and TRBJ2-1 for the parts outside the CDR3, the full variable domain is DTGVSQNPRHKITKRGQNVTFRCDPISEHNRLYWYRQTLGQGPEFLTYFQNEAQLEKSRLLSDRFSAERPKGSFSTLEIQRTEQGDSAMYLCASSLGGGRANEQFFGPGTRLTVL.

The rearrangement links TRBV4-1 to TRBJ2-1; 10 nucleotides match TRBD1. The length of the CDR3 is 16 residues. V lost 1 base to trimming and J lost 8 bases; unmatched junction nucleotides: 8. Germline CDR1 MGHRA, CDR2 YSYEKL. The CDR3 reads CASSQVTGQGGDEQFF. CDR3 DNA sequence: TGCGCCAGCAGCCAAGTAACCGGACAGGGGGGGGATGAGCAGTTCTTC.

The rearrangement joins TRBV6-1 to TRBJ1-5, with no clear D. From germline, CDR1 is MNHNS and CDR2 SASEGT. The V and J ends lost 3 bases and 0 bases respectively, with 6 bases between them. The CDR3 runs to 14 residues. The CDR3 coding sequence is TGTGCCAGCAGTGATATAGATAGCAATCAGCCCCAGCATTTT. The encoded protein is CASSDIDSNQPQHF.

The rearrangement joins TRBV11-2 to TRBJ2-3, with D tentatively TRBD1 (6 bases). The CDR3 runs to 18 residues. V was cut by 4 bases and J by 4 bases, with 24 bases left in between. CDR1 SGHAT and CDR2 FQNNGV come from the germline V gene. Written as DNA, the CDR3 is TGTGCCAGCAGCTCCTACGGAGGACAGCCAGAGAGGGCAGATACGCAGTATTTT. Its translation is CASSSYGGQPERADTQYF.

Points on this clone: Other DNA sequences in this specimen translate into the identical CDR3. This chain joins TRBV4-3 and TRBJ2-7; D possibly corresponds to TRBD2 (5 bases). Trimming pared 0 bases from V and 1 base from J, leaving 7 bases between. CDR1 and CDR2 from the germline V gene are LGHNA and YSLEER. This CDR3 spans 14 amino acids. The CDR3 loop is CASSQDTGSYEQYF. CDR3 nucleotide sequence: TGCGCCAGCAGCCAAGATACGGGATCCTACGAGCAGTACTTC.

This chain links TRBV4-1 with TRBJ2-7, with a weak D call TRBD1 (5 bases). The V end lost 0 bases, the J end lost 2 bases, and 11 bases lay between the germline ends. Germline CDR1 reads MGHRA; CDR2 reads YSYEKL. The CDR3 runs to 15 residues. The CDR3: CASSQETGEAYEQYF. The DNA of the CDR3 is TGCGCCAGCAGCCAAGAAACAGGTGAAGCCTACGAGCAGTACTTC.

The chain is built from TRBV4-1 and TRBJ2-7, with 7 bases matching TRBD2. CDR3 size: 18 residues. The V and J ends lost 0 bases and 5 bases, in that order; junction bases with no gene match: 16. Germline lookup yields CDR1 MGHRA and CDR2 YSYEKL. CDR3 region: CASSQDPPPGGSIHEQYF. CDR3 DNA: TGCGCCAGCAGCCAAGACCCTCCCCCCGGCGGGAGTATCCACGAGCAGTACTTC.

The chain joins TRBV2 to TRBJ1-4; D gene uncertain. Germline values: CDR1 SNHLY, CDR2 FYNNEI. The CDR3 loop spans 13 amino acids. V dropped 7 bases and J dropped 8 bases, with 14 bases sitting between them. CDR3 sequence: CASKDPPQEKLFF. CDR3 DNA sequence: TGTGCCAGCAAAGACCCTCCTCAAGAAAAACTGTTTTTT. The full variable domain, its missing parts supplied by reference TRBV2 and TRBJ1-4, is EPEVTQTPSHQVTQMGQEVILRCVPISNHLYFYWYRQILGQKVEFLVSFYNNEISEKSEIFDDQFSVERPDGSNFTLKIRSTKLEDSAMYFCASKDPPQEKLFFGSGTQLSVL.